Each of the 2 T cell receptor beta chains below was sequenced from the same sample in a study of T cells in Graves' hyperthyroidism and ophthalmopathy (dated by TCRdb to about 2019). The receptor library was made with multiplex PCR. Instrument on record: Illumina HiSeq 2000. The TCR beta CDR3 regions were amplified from the RNA transcripts. The first round of RT-PCR for the TCR CDR3 was performed with the HTBI primer set and the Qiagen OneStep RT-PCR kit. TCRdb trimmed public reads at Q25 via fastp, called clones via MiXCR and kept in-frame beta chains. Rows with a matching CDR3 protein are joined into one entry that keeps the most common DNA and genes. The sample table shows 500,000 or so distinct CDR3 sequences, and about a sixth are seen once. The leading ten clones occupy approximately 18% of the sample. The sample comprised blood. The receptors were gathered from a woman aged 18-29 years with Graves' ophthalmopathy.

The V and J genes are TRBV9 and TRBJ2-1, with D perhaps TRBD1 (5 bases). Germline V gene data show CDR1 as SGDLS and CDR2 as YYNGEE. The V gene lost 0 bases and the J gene lost 2 bases, with 12 bases spanning the gap. The CDR3 runs to 16 residues. The CDR3 region is CASSVDQGSAYNEQFF. In DNA, the CDR3 is TGTGCCAGCAGCGTAGACCAGGGTTCGGCCTACAATGAGCAGTTCTTC.

In this sample, this clonotype turned up a few times. The chain uses TRBV19 and TRBJ1-2; D is possibly TRBD1 (6 bases). V gave up 6 bases and J gave up 2 bases, with 13 bases separating them. Germline loops: CDR1 LNHDA, CDR2 SQIVND (reference sequence). This CDR3 is built from 14 residues. CDR3 nucleotides: TGTGCCAGTAGGTACAGGGCGAAGAACTATGGCTACACCTTC. This codes for CASRYRAKNYGYTF.